These 19 T cell receptor beta chains share one sample of origin, sequenced in a study of beta chain features in type 1 diabetes (dated by TCRdb to the late 2010s). Points the paper makes about the study in general: In all four CD4+ subsets, TCRB CDR3 length was moderately but significantly shorter in type 1 diabetes patients.

Libraries were prepared through the immunoSEQ multiplex PCR assay. All of the isolated RNA was reverse transcribed with the High Capacity cDNA Reverse Transcription Kit, so expressed TCRB transcripts were sequenced. Held by TCRdb, this immuneACCESS table contains in-frame sequences only and omits some clones. Under half of the omission traces to an unresolved V gene where checked; the cause of the rest is unknown. This sample has about 740,000 clones in its table, and under 15% of those were observed once. 0.022% of the sample is in the top ten clones. Their cognate antigens are unknown. Material: naive CD4+ T cells from blood. The cell subset or site label for this specimen denotes: true naive CD4+ T cells. Receptor source: a man younger than 35 with type 1 diabetes.

In this sample, this clone turned up a few times. Other DNA sequences in this specimen translate into the identical CDR3. The chain has TRBV18 and TRBJ1-5; 9 bases line up with TRBD1. The CDR3 is 14 amino acids. V was clipped by 2 bases and J by 4 bases; unmatched bases: 0. Germline V lookup: CDR1 KGHSH, CDR2 LQKENI. CDR3 amino acids: CASSPGTGNQPQHF. CDR3 DNA: TGTGCCAGCTCACCAGGGACAGGGAATCAGCCCCAGCATTTT. The entire variable domain, with the rest obtained from reference TRBV18 and TRBJ1-5, is as follows: NAGVMQNPRHLVRRRGQEARLRCSPMKGHSHVYWYRQLPEEGLKFMVYLQKENIIDESGMPKERFSAEFPKEGPSILRIQQVVRGDSAAYFCASSPGTGNQPQHFGDGTRLSIL.

The gene calls are TRBV14 and TRBJ2-5; D unresolved. CDR1 SGHDN and CDR2 FVKESK come from the germline V gene. The CDR3 consists of 14 residues. V lost 1 base and J 2 bases, leaving 8 bases between the germline ends. CDR3 sequence: CASSQVVGQETQYF. For the CDR3, the DNA is TGTGCCAGCAGCCAAGTAGTAGGGCAAGAGACCCAGTACTTC.

In this sample, this clone turned up a few times. The J gene is TRBJ1-1, the V gene TRBV7-9, with TRBD1 as a possible D gene (5 bases). Per the germline V gene, CDR1 is SEHNR and CDR2 is FQNEAQ (reference sequence). Trimming cost V 1 base and J 6 bases, with 12 bases left between them. CDR3 length equals 14 residues. The CDR3 reads CASSLEGPEAEAFF. CDR3 nucleotide sequence: TGTGCCAGCAGCTTAGAGGGGCCAGAGGCTGAAGCTTTCTTT.

This clone occurred a few times. The chain combines TRBV2 with TRBJ2-2, with TRBD1 matching 7 bases. Germline assignment: CDR1 SNHLY and CDR2 FYNNEI. The junction had 2 bases not matched to a gene; V was cut back by 4 bases and J by 0 bases. This CDR3 has 15 residues. In nucleotides, the CDR3 is TGTGCCAGCAGTGGAGGACAGGCGAACACCGGGGAGCTGTTTTTT. Translating gives CASSGGQANTGELFF.

The CDR3 DNA reads TGTGCCAGCAGCGTAGAGGGTTTCGAGGGGGAATTAGGAAACACCATATATTTT. Amino acid sequence: CASSVEGFEGELGNTIYF. This chain joins TRBV9 and TRBJ1-3; maybe TRBD1 (6 bases). Germline CDR1 reads SGDLS; CDR2 reads YYNGEE. Between the trimmed V and J ends, which lost 0 bases and 4 bases, there was a span of 20 bases. The CDR3 loop spans 18 amino acids.

This clone was detected only a few times. The V and J genes are TRBV18 and TRBJ2-5; possible D gene TRBD2, 5 bases. The germline V gene encodes CDR1 KGHSH and CDR2 LQKENI. This CDR3 is built from 13 residues. Trimming cost V 3 bases and J 2 bases, with 7 bases left between them. CDR3 sequence: CASSPKRQETQYF. CDR3 in DNA: TGTGCCAGCTCACCTAAGCGGCAAGAGACCCAGTACTTC. Combining the CDR3 with reference TRBV18 and TRBJ2-5 gives the whole variable domain NAGVMQNPRHLVRRRGQEARLRCSPMKGHSHVYWYRQLPEEGLKFMVYLQKENIIDESGMPKERFSAEFPKEGPSILRIQQVVRGDSAAYFCASSPKRQETQYFGPGTRLLVL.

This clone was seen a few times. V gene TRBV6-1 combines with J gene TRBJ1-1, with 7 bases fitting TRBD1. CDR3 length equals 13 residues. Germline V gene sequence: CDR1 MNHNS, CDR2 SASEGT. The V gene end was trimmed by 1 base and the J gene end by 4 bases; junction bases not matched to a gene: 0. Here the CDR3 DNA reads TGTGCCAGCAGTGAAGGGACAGGCACTGAAGCTTTCTTT. This codes for CASSEGTGTEAFF.

This clone was picked up a small number of times. The genes are TRBV2 and TRBJ1-2; 9 bases match TRBD1. After removal of 6 bases from V and 2 bases from J, the junction contained 7 bases not matched to a gene. The CDR3 contains 15 residues. Germline lookup yields CDR1 SNHLY and CDR2 FYNNEI. The CDR3 DNA reads TGTGCCAGCAGCCTATCTGGGACAGGGAACTATGGCTACACCTTC. Amino acids: CASSLSGTGNYGYTF.

This clone came up a few times. V is TRBV29-1 and J is TRBJ2-1; 11 bases are shared with TRBD1. From germline, CDR1 is SQVTM and CDR2 ANQGSEA. The CDR3 totals 12 residues. Losses at the gene ends were 7 bases for V and 8 bases for J; bases not matched to a gene: 4. The CDR3 DNA follows: TGCAGCGGGGGGACAGGGGGATATGAGCAGTTCTTC. This codes for CSGGTGGYEQFF.

The CDR3 nucleotides are TGTGCCAGCAGTTTATTTACCACCGGGGAGCTGTTTTTT. Encoded protein: CASSLFTTGELFF. The chain recombines TRBV28 with TRBJ2-2; no reliable D call. The germline V gene encodes CDR1 MDHEN and CDR2 SYDVKM. The CDR3 runs 13 residues. V was shortened by 1 base and J by 4 bases, with 4 bases between the two germline ends.

The sample holds a few counts of this clone. The chain combines TRBV4-1 with TRBJ1-6; possibly TRBD1 for D (5 bases). The length of the CDR3 is 17 residues. Germline CDR1 reads MGHRA; CDR2 reads YSYEKL. The V and J ends lost 0 bases and 7 bases respectively, with 16 bases between them. CDR3 sequence reads: CASSQDYPRGFNSPLHF. CDR3 DNA: TGCGCCAGCAGCCAAGATTACCCTCGGGGGTTCAATTCACCCCTCCACTTT.

In this sample, this clone turned up a few times. The rearrangement joins TRBV5-1 to TRBJ1-1; D may be TRBD1 (5 bases). V was clipped by 5 bases and J by 3 bases, with 14 bases between them. Looked up from germline, CDR1 is SGHRS and CDR2 is YFSETQ. The length of the CDR3 is 14 residues. CDR3 DNA sequence: TGCGCCAGCAGTGTTTGGGGAGGGGACACTGAAGCTTTCTTT. It translates to CASSVWGGDTEAFF. The whole variable domain, filled in from reference TRBV5-1 and TRBJ1-1, reads KAGVTQTPRYLIKTRGQQVTLSCSPISGHRSVSWYQQTPGQGLQFLFEYFSETQRNKGNFPGRFSGRQFSNSRSEMNVSTLELGDSALYLCASSVWGGDTEAFFGQGTRLTVV.

This clone has a handful of counts. The rearrangement joins TRBV30 to TRBJ1-1, with TRBD1 matching 9 bases. The CDR3 extends over 16 amino acids. J gave up 3 bases and V 0 bases, and 8 bases lay outside the gene matches. Germline values: CDR1 GTSNPN, CDR2 SVGIG (reference sequence). The CDR3 sequence: CAWSVSPGQGHTEAFF. The CDR3 DNA sequence: TGTGCCTGGAGTGTGAGCCCGGGACAGGGCCACACTGAAGCTTTCTTT.

J is TRBJ2-7 and V is TRBV5-6; perhaps TRBD1 as D (6 bases). V was shortened by 3 bases and J by 2 bases, with 18 bases between the two germline ends. This CDR3 has 16 residues. Germline V gene data show CDR1 as SGHDT and CDR2 as YYEEEE. CDR3 protein: CASSSKQGPSPYEQYF. DNA for the CDR3: TGTGCCAGCAGCTCAAAACAGGGCCCAAGTCCCTACGAGCAGTACTTC.

The table lists this clone with a few counts. The chain links TRBV6-5 to TRBJ1-5; D not resolved. CDR3 size: 15 residues. V lost 0 bases, J lost 3 bases, and 9 bases lay in between. Germline V lookup: CDR1 MNHEY, CDR2 SVGAGI. For the CDR3, the DNA is TGTGCCAGCAGTTACTCTGGAAACAACAATCAGCCCCAGCATTTT. Protein product: CASSYSGNNNQPQHF.

This clone turned up a few times. The rearrangement links TRBV30 to TRBJ2-3; TRBD1 aligns across 7 bases. Trimming at V came to 2 bases and at J to 3 bases, leaving 8 bases not matched to a gene. Germline CDR1 GTSNPN, CDR2 SVGIG (reference sequence). The CDR3 extends over 15 amino acids. CDR3 nucleotides: TGTGCCTGGAGTTTCACAGGGGTATCTACAGATACGCAGTATTTT. Amino acid sequence: CAWSFTGVSTDTQYF.

This clone was found a few times. This rearrangement joins TRBV15 to TRBJ2-7; 8 bases map to TRBD1. Germline V gene lookup returns CDR1 LNHNV and CDR2 YYDKDF (reference sequence). The CDR3 runs 13 residues. The V segment lost 6 bases and the J segment 1 base; nucleotides outside the gene matches: 2. CDR3 sequence reads: CATRTGASYEQYF. CDR3 DNA: TGTGCCACCAGGACAGGGGCATCCTACGAGCAGTACTTC.

This clone was counted between two and nine times. The gene calls are TRBV6-5 and TRBJ2-7, with no clear D. The ends were cut back, 3 bases at V and 0 bases at J, with 6 bases in the middle. Germline CDR1 is MNHEY and CDR2 is SVGAGI. The CDR3 spans 13 residues. The CDR3 loop reads CASSYSSSYEQYF. CDR3 coding DNA: TGTGCCAGCAGTTATTCTAGCTCCTACGAGCAGTACTTC.

V and J are TRBV2 and TRBJ1-6, with 7 bases lining up with TRBD1. V lost 7 bases and J lost 9; bases outside the gene matches: 6. The V gene's germline CDR1 is SNHLY and CDR2 FYNNEI. This CDR3 is built from 13 residues. CDR3 in amino acids: CASTQGVGSPLHF. CDR3 bases: TGTGCCAGCACTCAGGGGGTTGGTTCACCCCTCCACTTT.